Shown below are 11 T cell receptor beta chains from a single sample sequenced in a study of immune cell composition in non-small cell lung cancer. Here immunoSEQ multiplex PCR was the method, and the copy in TCRdb shows in-frame clones only, minus some. The top ten clones hold approximately 9.2% of a sample with 15,000 to 20,000 clones, around 80% of them seen once. Normal lung sampling was at least 3 cm from the tumour, as distant as possible. Another study also made use of these data, one on CD4 T cells in lung cancer.

Sequences were obtained from non-adjacent lung tissue. These receptors came from a human donor with non-small cell lung cancer.

The chain couples TRBV11-3 to TRBJ1-3; the D gene is possibly TRBD1 (5 bases). Germline CDR1 and CDR2: SGHNT and YENEEA. The CDR3 is 14 amino acids. The V end was cut by 5 bases, the J end by 5 bases, with 13 bases between. The chain's CDR3 is CASSPDSGRNTIYF. The CDR3 coding sequence is TGTGCCAGCAGCCCAGACAGTGGAAGAAACACCATATATTTT.

The CDR3 DNA sequence: TGTGCCAGCAGTCGTTCGGCGGGAGTGACGAATGAGCAGTTCTTC. Translation: CASSRSAGVTNEQFF. This sequence joins TRBV6-5 and TRBJ2-1; 7 nucleotides line up with TRBD2. This CDR3 contains 15 residues. CDR1 and CDR2 (germline): MNHEY, SVGAGI. The junction had 11 bases not matched to a gene; V was cut back by 5 bases and J by 7 bases.

The chain employs TRBV7-2 and TRBJ2-3; the D is unclear. Germline V gene data show CDR1 as SGHTA and CDR2 as FQGNSA. V lost 4 bases and J 3 bases, leaving 8 bases between the germline ends. The CDR3 extends over 13 amino acids. DNA for the CDR3: TGTGCCAGCAGCTACACATCTACAGATACGCAGTATTTT. This gives the protein CASSYTSTDTQYF.

V is TRBV6-1 and J is TRBJ1-1, with D possibly being TRBD1 (5 bases). CDR3 length: 13 residues. CDR1 is MNHNS, CDR2 SASEGT, per germline. V lost 7 bases and J 1 base, leaving 10 bases between the germline ends. This chain's CDR3 is CASTDRANTEAFF. CDR3 in DNA: TGTGCCAGCACAGACAGAGCGAACACTGAAGCTTTCTTT.

This sequence joins TRBV28 and TRBJ2-3; D remains ambiguous. Germline V gives CDR1 MDHEN, CDR2 SYDVKM. There are 15 residues in the CDR3. V lost 5 bases and J 1 base, leaving 13 bases between the germline ends. In DNA form, the CDR3 reads TGTGCCAGCAGTCCCGCCGGGCCCCGCACAGATACGCAGTATTTT. Its translation: CASSPAGPRTDTQYF. The variable domain in full, with the rest retrieved from reference TRBV28 and TRBJ2-3, is DVKVTQSSRYLVKRTGEKVFLECVQDMDHENMFWYRQDPGLGLRLIYFSYDVKMKEKGDIPEGYSVSREKKERFSLILESASTNQTSMYLCASSPAGPRTDTQYFGPGTRLTVL.

The rearrangement joins TRBV5-6 to TRBJ2-7; the match to TRBD2 covers 8 bases. The CDR3 spans 16 residues. Trimming cost V 4 bases and J 3 bases; bases outside gene matches: 12. Germline V CDR1 and CDR2: SGHDT, YYEEEE. In DNA, the CDR3 is TGTGCCAGCAGCCTCGGGGGGGGGCAACGGAGCTACGAGCAGTACTTC. Its protein is CASSLGGGQRSYEQYF.

A single count supports this clone. The chain employs TRBV4-1 and TRBJ1-1; 7 positions agree with TRBD1. The CDR3 has 15 residues. The V and J ends lost 7 bases and 3 bases, in that order; junction bases with no gene match: 11. Per the germline V gene, CDR1 is MGHRA and CDR2 is YSYEKL. CDR3 coding DNA: TGCGCCAGCAACATCCGGGACAGATGGGACACTGAAGCTTTCTTT. It codes for CASNIRDRWDTEAFF.

J is TRBJ2-7 and V is TRBV14, with D perhaps matching TRBD1 (6 bases). The germline V gene has CDR1 SGHDN and CDR2 FVKESK. V lost 5 bases and J lost 3, with 14 bases in between. The CDR3 is 14 amino acids. The CDR3 nucleotides are TGTGCCAGCAGCGTCGGGCAGGGGAGCTACGAGCAGTACTTC. It codes for CASSVGQGSYEQYF.

The chain employs TRBV28 and TRBJ2-2; 9 nucleotides align to TRBD1. The CDR3 spans 18 residues. Germline V gene lookup returns CDR1 MDHEN and CDR2 SYDVKM. V gave up 5 bases and J gave up 1 base; unmatched junction bases: 11. CDR3 sequence: CASSPQPGQGRNTGELFF. CDR3 DNA: TGTGCCAGCAGTCCTCAACCGGGACAGGGTCGGAACACCGGGGAGCTGTTTTTT.

This rearrangement joins TRBV7-2 to TRBJ1-3, with 11 bases identical to TRBD1. The CDR3 totals 17 residues. J lost 0 bases, V lost 1 base, and 2 bases had no gene match. Germline V gene sequence: CDR1 SGHTA, CDR2 FQGNSA. The CDR3 DNA reads TGTGCCAGCAGCTTAGGGGGACAGGGGGTCTCTGGAAACACCATATATTTT. Amino acids: CASSLGGQGVSGNTIYF. Full variable domain (outside the CDR3, taken from reference TRBV7-2 and TRBJ1-3): GAGVSQSPSNKVTEKGKDVELRCDPISGHTALYWYRQSLGQGLEFLIYFQGNSAPDKSGLPSDRFSAERTGGSVSTLTIQRTQQEDSAVYLCASSLGGQGVSGNTIYFGEGSWLTVV.

The CDR3 here is CASSLGVPLGQYF. CDR3 coding DNA: TGTGCCAGCAGCCTAGGAGTCCCTCTTGGGCAGTATTTT. The chain links TRBV2 to TRBJ2-3; no clear D gene. V lost 6 bases, J lost 11 bases, and 18 bases lay in between. Germline V gene data show CDR1 as SNHLY and CDR2 as FYNNEI. The CDR3 extends over 13 amino acids.